Reported below is one T cell receptor beta chain. Here immunoSEQ multiplex PCR was the method, and the copy in TCRdb shows in-frame clones only, minus some. This sample has about 90,000 clones, with roughly 81% found just once. The CDR3 has 17 residues. In germline, CDR1 is SGDLS, CDR2 YYNGEE. The V end was cut by 4 bases, the J end by 0 bases, with 19 bases between. These data belong to a study of CD8 T cell repertoires and HIV-1 epitope variants. The chain joins TRBV9 to TRBJ1-1; D is unresolved. Sequencing was carried out using uncultured baseline CD8+ T cells from peripheral blood mononuclear cells (PBMCs). The clonotype was recovered from a male donor with HIV. CDR3 amino acids: CASSLHWVGTLNTEAFF. In DNA form, the CDR3 reads TGTGCCAGCAGCCTCCACTGGGTAGGAACCCTGAACACTGAAGCTTTCTTT.